One sample yielded the 7 T cell receptor beta chains listed below, sequenced in a study of blood T cell repertoires in COVID-19. TCRdb's copy holds only in-frame clones and misses some; the assay was immunoSEQ multiplex PCR. The sample lists just under 50,000 clones, roughly 88% occurring once. The sample consisted of peripheral blood. The receptors were sampled from a human donor in a cohort sampled during active COVID-19.

V is TRBV30 and J is TRBJ1-6; D is undetermined. Germline loops: CDR1 GTSNPN, CDR2 SVGIG (reference sequence). V lost 2 bases and J lost 0, with 5 bases in between. There are 14 residues in the CDR3. The CDR3 DNA is TGTGCCTGGAGTTGGAGCTCCTATAATTCACCCCTCCACTTT. Translation: CAWSWSSYNSPLHF.

CDR3 loop: CASSIDLTGKDTEAFF. The CDR3 region has the DNA TGTGCCAGTAGTATAGATCTAACAGGGAAGGACACTGAAGCTTTCTTT. The chain joins TRBV19 to TRBJ1-1; possible D gene TRBD1, 6 bases. V lost 0 bases and J 3 bases, leaving 14 bases between the germline ends. The V gene's germline CDR1 is LNHDA and CDR2 SQIVND (reference sequence). The CDR3 is made up of 16 amino acids.

The chain couples TRBV19 to TRBJ1-2, with a tentative D call TRBD1 (6 bases). V was cut by 2 bases and J by 3 bases, with 13 bases left in between. In germline, CDR1 is LNHDA, CDR2 SQIVND (reference sequence). The CDR3 totals 15 residues. The CDR3 sequence: CASSIRKKGDYGYTF. Here the CDR3 DNA reads TGTGCCAGTAGTATAAGGAAAAAGGGGGACTATGGCTACACCTTC. The entire variable domain, with the rest obtained from reference TRBV19 and TRBJ1-2, is as follows: DGGITQSPKYLFRKEGQNVTLSCEQNLNHDAMYWYRQDPGQGLRLIYYSQIVNDFQKGDIAEGYSVSREKKESFPLTVTSAQKNPTAFYLCASSIRKKGDYGYTFGSGTRLTVV.

The chain recombines TRBV7-8 with TRBJ2-7; TRBD2 is a possible D gene (5 bases). Trimming pared 2 bases from V and 3 bases from J, leaving 11 bases between. The CDR3 runs 14 residues. Per germline, CDR1 SGHVS and CDR2 FQNEAQ. The DNA of the CDR3 is TGTGCCAGCAGCTTACCGCTAGCTGGCTACGAGCAGTACTTC. Translating gives CASSLPLAGYEQYF.

This chain connects TRBV6-6 to TRBJ1-4; perhaps TRBD1 as D (6 bases). This CDR3 comprises 14 residues. V lost 6 bases and J 8 bases, leaving 16 bases between the germline ends. In germline, CDR1 is MNHNY, CDR2 SVGAGI (reference sequence). CDR3: CASSQQGVAEKLFF. CDR3 coding DNA: TGTGCCAGCAGCCAACAGGGAGTGGCGGAAAAACTGTTTTTT.

The genes are TRBV5-6 and TRBJ2-3, with a possible D match to TRBD1 (6 bases). Germline V gene data show CDR1 as SGHDT and CDR2 as YYEEEE. V was pared by 3 bases and J by 2 bases, with 16 bases between. This CDR3 region has 16 residues. The CDR3 reads CASSSPQGTLTDTQYF. The DNA for the CDR3 is TGTGCCAGCAGCTCCCCACAGGGTACGCTCACAGATACGCAGTATTTT.

This clone has a single count. This sequence joins TRBV28 and TRBJ2-5; D not certain. The CDR3 contains 11 residues. The V gene lost 8 bases and the J gene lost 4 bases, with 8 bases spanning the gap. Germline CDR1 MDHEN, CDR2 SYDVKM. The CDR3 here is CASQIRETQYF. The CDR3 region has the DNA TGTGCCAGCCAGATAAGAGAGACCCAGTACTTC.